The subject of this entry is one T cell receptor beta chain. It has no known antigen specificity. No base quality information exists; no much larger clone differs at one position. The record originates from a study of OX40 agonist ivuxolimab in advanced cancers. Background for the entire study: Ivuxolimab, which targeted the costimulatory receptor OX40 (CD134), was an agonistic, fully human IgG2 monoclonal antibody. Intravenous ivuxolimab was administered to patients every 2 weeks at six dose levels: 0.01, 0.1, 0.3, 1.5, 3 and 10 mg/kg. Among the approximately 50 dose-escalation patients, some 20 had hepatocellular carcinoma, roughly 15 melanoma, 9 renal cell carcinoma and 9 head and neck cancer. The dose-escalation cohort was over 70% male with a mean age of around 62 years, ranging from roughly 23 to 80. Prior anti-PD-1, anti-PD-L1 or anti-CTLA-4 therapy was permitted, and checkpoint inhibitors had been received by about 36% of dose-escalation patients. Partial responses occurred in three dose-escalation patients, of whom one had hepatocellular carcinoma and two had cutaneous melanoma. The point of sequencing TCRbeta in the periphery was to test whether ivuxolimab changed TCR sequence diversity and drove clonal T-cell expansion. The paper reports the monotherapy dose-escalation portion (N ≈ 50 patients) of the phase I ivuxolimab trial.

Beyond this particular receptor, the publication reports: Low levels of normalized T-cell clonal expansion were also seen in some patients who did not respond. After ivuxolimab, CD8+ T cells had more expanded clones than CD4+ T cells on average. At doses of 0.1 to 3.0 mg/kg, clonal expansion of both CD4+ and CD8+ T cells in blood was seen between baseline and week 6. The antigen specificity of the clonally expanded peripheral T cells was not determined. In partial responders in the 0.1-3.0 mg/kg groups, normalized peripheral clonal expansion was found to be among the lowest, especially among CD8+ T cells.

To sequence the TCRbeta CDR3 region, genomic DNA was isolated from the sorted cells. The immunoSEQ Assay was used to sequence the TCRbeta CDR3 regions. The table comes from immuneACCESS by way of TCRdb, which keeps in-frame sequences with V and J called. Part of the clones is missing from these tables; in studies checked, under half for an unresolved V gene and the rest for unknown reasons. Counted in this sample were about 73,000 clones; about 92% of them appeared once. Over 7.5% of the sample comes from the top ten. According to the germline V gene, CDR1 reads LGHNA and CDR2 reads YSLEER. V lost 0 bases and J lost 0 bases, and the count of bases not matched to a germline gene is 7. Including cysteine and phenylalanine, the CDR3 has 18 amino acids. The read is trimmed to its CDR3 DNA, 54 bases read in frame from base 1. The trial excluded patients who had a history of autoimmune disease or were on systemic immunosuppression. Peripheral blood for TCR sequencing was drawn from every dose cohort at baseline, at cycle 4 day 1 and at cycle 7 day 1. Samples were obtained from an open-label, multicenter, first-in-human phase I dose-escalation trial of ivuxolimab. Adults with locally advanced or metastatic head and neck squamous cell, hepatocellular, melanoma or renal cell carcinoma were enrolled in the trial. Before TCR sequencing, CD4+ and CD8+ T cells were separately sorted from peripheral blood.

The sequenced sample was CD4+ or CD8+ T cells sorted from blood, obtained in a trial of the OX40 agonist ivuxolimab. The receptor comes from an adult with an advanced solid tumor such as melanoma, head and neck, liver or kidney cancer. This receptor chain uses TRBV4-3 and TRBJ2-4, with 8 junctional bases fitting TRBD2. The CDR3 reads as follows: CASSQEGPLAGAKNIQYF. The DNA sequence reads TGCGCCAGCAGCCAAGAGGGACCTCTAGCGGGAGCCAAAAACATTCAGTACTTC.